This TCR beta chain was sequenced in a study of identical twins. In its sample, this clonotype was seen many times. V was cut by 0 bases and J by 1 base, with 6 bases left in between. Germline lookup yields CDR1 SGHRS and CDR2 YFSETQ. This CDR3 spans 14 amino acids. Using its own MiXCR run on the 5' RACE reads, TCRdb lists one record per CDR3 protein. Here the sample spans 1.5 million to 2 million distinct CDR3 sequences, around a third being singletons. Sample: cord blood. The rearrangement joins TRBV5-1 to TRBJ2-3; D gene unclear. This clonotype originated in a newborn girl in good health. The CDR3 region has the DNA TGCGCCAGCAGCTTGGACACCGGCACAGATACGCAGTATTTT. Translating gives CASSLDTGTDTQYF. Full variable domain (rest looked up from reference TRBV5-1 and TRBJ2-3): KAGVTQTPRYLIKTRGQQVTLSCSPISGHRSVSWYQQTPGQGLQFLFEYFSETQRNKGNFPGRFSGRQFSNSRSEMNVSTLELGDSALYLCASSLDTGTDTQYFGPGTRLTVL.